A selection of T cell receptor beta chains follows, all from one sample in a study of T cells in Graves' hyperthyroidism and ophthalmopathy. From the multiplex PCR reads, TCRdb called clonotypes with MiXCR, one entry per CDR3 protein. The sample includes about 460,000 distinct CDR3 sequences, about 20% of them seen just once. Sequenced input: blood. Every receptor here comes from a woman aged 70-85 years with Graves' ophthalmopathy. Both conserved end residues are part of each CDR3. A D gene is named only where the DNA matches it firmly. Some rows mark clone size as missing; the rest say once, few, many or name a class of expanded clone.

CDR3	DNA	V	J	D	size
CSAPIQGYNQPQHF	TGCAGTGCTCCTATACAGGGATACAATCAGCCCCAGCATTTT	TRBV20-1	TRBJ1-5	NA	once
CASSDSGTQTNIQYF	TGCGCCAGCAGTGACTCCGGGACACAGACAAACATTCAGTACTTC	TRBV10-2	TRBJ2-4	NA	NA
CASGLVHGETQYF	TGTGCTAGTGGTTTGGTACATGGAGAGACCCAGTACTTC	TRBV12-5	TRBJ2-5	NA	NA
CASSKFPGAETQYF	TGTGCCAGCAGCAAGTTCCCGGGAGCGGAGACCCAGTACTTC	TRBV5-1	TRBJ2-5	NA	NA
CASSLGTSGRYYNEQFF	TGTGCCAGCAGTTTGGGGACTAGCGGGAGGTACTACAATGAGCAGTTCTTC	TRBV28	TRBJ2-1	TRBD2	NA
CASSKLQGYGYTF	TGTGCCAGCAGCAAACTTCAGGGATATGGCTACACCTTC	TRBV11-2	TRBJ1-2	NA	many
CASSYSSSGQGNYEQYF	TGTGCCAGCAGTTACTCGTCTTCGGGACAGGGTAACTACGAGCAGTACTTC	TRBV6-6	TRBJ2-7	TRBD1	many
CASSDGQGGAGELFF	TGTGCCAGCAGTGACGGGCAGGGCGGCGCCGGGGAGCTGTTTTTT	TRBV6-2/TRBV6-3	TRBJ2-2	NA	NA
CTSSSSMTGPNTEAFF	TGTACCAGCAGCTCTTCAATGACAGGGCCGAACACTGAAGCTTTCTTT	TRBV7-9	TRBJ1-1	TRBD1	NA
CASSFPGYEQYF	TGTGCCAGCAGTTTTCCAGGCTACGAGCAGTACTTC	TRBV28	TRBJ2-7	NA	few
CASSLDPQTQYF	TGTGCCAGCAGTTTAGACCCTCAGACCCAGTACTTC	TRBV12-3/TRBV12-4	TRBJ2-5	NA	many
CVSKATGAAYNEQFF	TGTGTCAGCAAAGCAACAGGGGCCGCCTACAATGAGCAGTTCTTC	TRBV2	TRBJ2-1	TRBD1	NA
CASSKDRASNQPQHF	TGTGCCAGCAGCAAGGACAGGGCGAGCAATCAGCCCCAGCATTTT	TRBV7-8	TRBJ1-5	TRBD1	few
CASSDRYTEAFF	TGCGCCAGCAGTGACAGATACACTGAAGCTTTCTTT	TRBV10-2	TRBJ1-1	NA	few